These T cell receptor beta chains were read from a single sample in a study of response to subunit inactivated influenza vaccine. MiXCR, applied by TCRdb to the RT-PCR reads, yields one record per CDR3 protein. The sample shows under 800,000 distinct CDR3 sequences, around 14% of them seen only once. Sequenced here: PBMCs from blood, sampled less than 15 days before vaccination. Receptors originate from a man in his fifties or sixties who received an inactivated influenza vaccine. Both conserved end residues are part of each CDR3. D genes are given only for firm matches. Rows may omit the clone size; those that give it use once, few, many or a size class.

TRBJ1-2 | - | TRBV6-2/TRBV6-3 | few | TGTGCCAGCAGATCAGGTTCCACCGGCTACACCTTC | CASRSGSTGYTF
TRBJ2-7 | - | TRBV11-2 | once | TGTGCCAGCAACACCGTTCCGACCCACGAGCAGTACTTC | CASNTVPTHEQYF
TRBJ2-2 | TRBD2 | TRBV4-3 | many | TGCGCCAGCAGCCAAGATGAGCGGGAGATAGCCGGGGAGCTGTTTTTT | CASSQDEREIAGELFF
TRBJ2-1 | TRBD2 | TRBV4-1 | - | TGCGCCAGCAGCCAACAGGGGACTAGTTACAATGAGCAGTTCTTC | CASSQQGTSYNEQFF
TRBJ2-3 | - | TRBV10-3 | few | TGTGCCATCAGTGAGGTCACAGATACGCAGTATTTT | CAISEVTDTQYF
TRBJ1-1 | - | TRBV12-3/TRBV12-4 | many | TGTGCCAGCAGTCCCGCGCACACTGAAGCTTTCTTT | CASSPAHTEAFF
TRBJ2-1 | TRBD1 | TRBV11-2 | - | TGTGCCAGCAGGGCCGCGACAGGGGGAAATGAGCAGTTCTTC | CASRAATGGNEQFF
TRBJ2-7 | TRBD2 | TRBV5-1 | - | TGCGCCAGCAGCCTAACCGGGACTAGCGTAATCGAGCAGTACTTC | CASSLTGTSVIEQYF
TRBJ2-7 | - | TRBV7-9 | few | TGTGCCAGCAGCCCTGTAGGCGAGCAGTACTTC | CASSPVGEQYF
TRBJ2-3 | TRBD1 | TRBV6-2/TRBV6-3 | - | TGTGCCAGCAGTTCCGCGGACAGGGATACGCAGTATTTT | CASSSADRDTQYF
TRBJ2-1 | TRBD2 | TRBV4-2 | few | TGTGCCAGCAGCCAAGACTTTTCGGGGGGGCCCAATGAGCAGTTCTTC | CASSQDFSGGPNEQFF
TRBJ2-7 | TRBD2 | TRBV29-1 | many | TGCAGCGTTGCTCCGGGAGGGACCTACGAGCAGTACTTC | CSVAPGGTYEQYF
TRBJ1-2 | - | TRBV20-1 | many | TGCAGTCTACTACACGCAGGGAGTGGTGGCTACACCTTC | CSLLHAGSGGYTF
TRBJ1-5 | - | TRBV5-1 | many | TGCGCCAGCAGCTTTGGGGGGGACCATCAGCCCCAGCATTTT | CASSFGGDHQPQHF
TRBJ2-3 | TRBD2 | TRBV27 | once | TGTGCCAGCAGTTTCGTTAGCGGGGGGCCAGATACGCAGTATTTT | CASSFVSGGPDTQYF
TRBJ2-1 | TRBD2 | TRBV20-1 | - | TGCAGTGCTAGAAGAAGCTCTAGCGGGAGGGGTGAGCAGTTCTTC | CSARRSSSGRGEQFF
TRBJ2-1 | TRBD2 | TRBV12-3/TRBV12-4 | many | TGTGCCAGCAGTTTTAACAGCGGGGGATACAATGAGCAGTTCTTC | CASSFNSGGYNEQFF
TRBJ2-5 | - | TRBV20-1 | - | TGCAGTGCTAGCCCCCCAGGGCCCAAAGAGACCCAGTACTTC | CSASPPGPKETQYF
TRBJ2-7 | - | TRBV10-3 | few | TGTGCCATCAGTGAGTCGATCGGCAGGGGCCGTTTCTACGAGCAGTACTTC | CAISESIGRGRFYEQYF
TRBJ2-5 | - | TRBV29-1 | many | TGCAGCGTTAAGGCTCGTTGGGAGACCCAGTACTTC | CSVKARWETQYF
TRBJ1-5 | TRBD1 | TRBV19 | few | TGTGCCAGTAGTCCAAGACAGGGAGGGAGCAATCAGCCCCAGCATTTT | CASSPRQGGSNQPQHF
TRBJ2-1 | - | TRBV20-1 | - | TGCAGTGCTAAAGATGTGGGCAGGCGACCTTACAATGAGCAGTTCTTC | CSAKDVGRRPYNEQFF
TRBJ2-4 | - | TRBV7-9 | - | TGTGCCAGCAGCTTAGGGAGCTTCGATGGGGCCAAAAACATTCAGTACTTC | CASSLGSFDGAKNIQYF
TRBJ1-4 | - | TRBV4-1 | few | TGCGCCAGCAGCCGAGTGGGGACACGTGAAAAACTGTTTTTT | CASSRVGTREKLFF
TRBJ2-1 | TRBD1 | TRBV7-8 | few | TGTGCCAGCAGCTACGCCCGGGACAGGGTTTGGGGGGGTGAGCAGTTCTTC | CASSYARDRVWGGEQFF
TRBJ2-7 | - | TRBV20-1 | - | TGCAGTGCGAGTCGACAGGAGACCTACGAGCAGTACTTC | CSASRQETYEQYF
TRBJ2-5 | TRBD2 | TRBV5-1 | - | TGCGCCAGCAGTGACGGGGGGGCTGGAGAGACCCAGTACTTC | CASSDGGAGETQYF
TRBJ1-3 | - | TRBV4-1 | - | TGCGCCAGCAGCCAAGTAACGGGGCCCGGAAACACCATATATTTT | CASSQVTGPGNTIYF
TRBJ1-2 | - | TRBV18 | few | TGTGCCAGCTCACGCGACAGATCAAACTATGGCTACACCTTC | CASSRDRSNYGYTF
TRBJ2-2 | TRBD1 | TRBV15 | many | TGTGCCACCAGCAGCGGGACAGGGGGCACCGGGGAGCTGTTTTTT | CATSSGTGGTGELFF
TRBJ2-7 | TRBD2 | TRBV30 | few | TGTGCCTGGACGACTAGAGCGGGAGGGCCCGAGCAGTACTTC | CAWTTRAGGPEQYF
TRBJ2-5 | - | TRBV3-1 | many | TGTGCCAGCAGCCGTACACCCGGGACTGTCCAAGAGACCCAGTACTTC | CASSRTPGTVQETQYF
TRBJ2-7 | TRBD2 | TRBV29-1 | many | TGCAGCGTTGAAGTCGGGAGCGGGACGGAGGCCTACGAGCAGTACTTC | CSVEVGSGTEAYEQYF